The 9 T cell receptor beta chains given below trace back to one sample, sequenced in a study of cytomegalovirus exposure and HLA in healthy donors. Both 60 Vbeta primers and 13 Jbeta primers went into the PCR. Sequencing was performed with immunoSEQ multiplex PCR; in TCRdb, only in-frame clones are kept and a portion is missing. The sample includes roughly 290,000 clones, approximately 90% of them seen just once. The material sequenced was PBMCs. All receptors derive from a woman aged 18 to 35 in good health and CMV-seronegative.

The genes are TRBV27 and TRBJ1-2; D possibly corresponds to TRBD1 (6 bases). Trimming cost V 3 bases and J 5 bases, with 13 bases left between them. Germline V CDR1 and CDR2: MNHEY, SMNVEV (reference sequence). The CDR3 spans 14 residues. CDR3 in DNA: TGTGCCAGCAGTTTCCTCCCGCAGGGGTATGGCTACACCTTC. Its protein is CASSFLPQGYGYTF.

The CDR3 reads CASSPGVGYGYTF. DNA for the CDR3: TGTGCCAGCTCACCTGGAGTTGGTTATGGCTACACCTTC. The chain links TRBV18 to TRBJ1-2; D gene ambiguous. The germline V gene encodes CDR1 KGHSH and CDR2 LQKENI. V was trimmed by 3 bases and J by 5 bases, leaving 10 bases between them. This CDR3 is 13 amino acids long. Together with reference TRBV18 and TRBJ1-2, the CDR3 gives the full variable domain: NAGVMQNPRHLVRRRGQEARLRCSPMKGHSHVYWYRQLPEEGLKFMVYLQKENIIDESGMPKERFSAEFPKEGPSILRIQQVVRGDSAAYFCASSPGVGYGYTFGSGTRLTVV.

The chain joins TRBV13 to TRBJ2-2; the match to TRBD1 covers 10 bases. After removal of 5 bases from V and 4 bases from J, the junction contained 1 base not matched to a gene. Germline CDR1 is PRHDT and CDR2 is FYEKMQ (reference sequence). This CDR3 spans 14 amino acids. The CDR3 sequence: CASSRDRGTGELFF. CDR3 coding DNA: TGTGCCAGCAGCCGGGACAGGGGCACCGGGGAGCTGTTTTTT.

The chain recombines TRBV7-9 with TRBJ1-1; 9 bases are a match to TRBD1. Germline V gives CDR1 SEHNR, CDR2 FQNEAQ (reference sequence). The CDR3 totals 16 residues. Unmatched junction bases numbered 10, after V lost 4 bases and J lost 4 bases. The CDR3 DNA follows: TGTGCCAGCAGCTCCGGGACAGGGACTTTGGGCACTGAAGCTTTCTTT. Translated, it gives CASSSGTGTLGTEAFF.

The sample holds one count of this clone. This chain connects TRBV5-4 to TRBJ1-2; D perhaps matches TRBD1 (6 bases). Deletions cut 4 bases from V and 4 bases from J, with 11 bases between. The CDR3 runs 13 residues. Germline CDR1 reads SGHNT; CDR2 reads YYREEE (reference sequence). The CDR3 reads CASSETGSYGYTF. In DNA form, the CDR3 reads TGTGCCAGCAGCGAAACAGGGTCCTATGGCTACACCTTC.

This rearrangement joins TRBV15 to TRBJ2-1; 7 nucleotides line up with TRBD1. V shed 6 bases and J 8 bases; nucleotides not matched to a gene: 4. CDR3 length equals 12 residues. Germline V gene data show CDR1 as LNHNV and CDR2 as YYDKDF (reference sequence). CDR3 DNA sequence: TGTGCCACCAGGAAGGGGGCATATGAGCAGTTCTTC. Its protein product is CATRKGAYEQFF.

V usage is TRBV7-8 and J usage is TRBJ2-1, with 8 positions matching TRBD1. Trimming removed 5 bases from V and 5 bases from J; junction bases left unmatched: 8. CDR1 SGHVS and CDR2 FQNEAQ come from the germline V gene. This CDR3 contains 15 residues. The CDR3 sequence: CASSLTWTGHNEQFF. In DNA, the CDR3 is TGTGCCAGCAGCCTAACCTGGACAGGGCACAATGAGCAGTTCTTC.

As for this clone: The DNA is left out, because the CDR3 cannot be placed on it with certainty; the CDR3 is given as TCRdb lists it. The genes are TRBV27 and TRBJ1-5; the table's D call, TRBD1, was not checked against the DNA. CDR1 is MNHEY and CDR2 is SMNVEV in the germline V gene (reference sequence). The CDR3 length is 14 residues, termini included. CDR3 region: CASSSSGQYQPQHF.

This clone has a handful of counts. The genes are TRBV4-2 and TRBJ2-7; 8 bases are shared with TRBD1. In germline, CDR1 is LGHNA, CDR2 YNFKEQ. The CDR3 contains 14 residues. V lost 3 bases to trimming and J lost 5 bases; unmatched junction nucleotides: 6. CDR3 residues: CASSQRTGLNEQYF. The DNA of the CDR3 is TGTGCCAGCAGCCAGAGGACAGGGTTGAACGAGCAGTACTTC.